This TCR beta chain was sequenced for a study of T cell clonality in common variable immunodeficiency. The study's findings and limits: Common variable immunodeficiency TCR beta sequences reportedly had fewer deletions and N-nucleotide insertions. CVID subjects showed higher TCRbeta clonality than healthy controls. Compared with controls, CVID subjects had fewer shared TCRbeta clones.

Produced via immunoSEQ multiplex PCR; TCRdb's table is partial and in-frame only. Altogether roughly 42,000 clones were found in the sample, and no singletons occur. In its sample, this clone was seen a few times. Its antigen is as yet unknown. The read ends 3 residues early relative to the CDR3; the germline J gene fills the gap. The CDR3 is made up of 15 amino acids. The germline gives CDR1 SGHVS, CDR2 FNYEAQ. V lost 6 bases and J lost 0, with 13 bases in between. The sequenced sample was peripheral blood mononuclear cells. The J gene is TRBJ2-3, the V gene TRBV7-6; D might be TRBD1 (7 bases). The clonotype was recovered from a human donor with common variable immunodeficiency. CDR3 sequence reads: CASSPGGLSTDTQYF. Partial CDR3 DNA: TGTGCCAGCAGTCCAGGGGGACTTAGCACAGATACG.